A single sample gave rise to the 18 T cell receptor beta chains below, sequenced in a study of shared clonotypes between healthy human individuals. The data were produced by immunoSEQ multiplex PCR, yet TCRdb's version contains in-frame clones alone and is incomplete. The data contain 1.6 million or so clones, about 98.5% of them singletons. The sequenced sample was naive CD4+ T cells sorted from blood. Subset indicated: CD45RA+ positively selected. The receptors were gathered from a man aged 25 to 45 in good health.

V usage is TRBV5-4 and J usage is TRBJ2-7; D perhaps matches TRBD2 (6 bases). The germline gives CDR1 SGHNT, CDR2 YYREEE (reference sequence). This CDR3 comprises 16 residues. V lost 4 bases and J lost 4, with 21 bases in between. The CDR3 nucleotides read TGTGCCAGCAGCCCAGGAGGGGCGGATTCAGGTTACGAGCAGTACTTC. Encoded protein: CASSPGGADSGYEQYF.

To note about this clone: This CDR3 is also generated by other DNA sequences in the sample. The chain combines TRBV7-2 with TRBJ2-7; 8 bases match TRBD2. Germline V gene lookup returns CDR1 SGHTA and CDR2 FQGNSA. The CDR3 is 14 residues long. After removal of 2 bases from V and 1 base from J, the junction contained 1 base not matched to a gene. In DNA, the CDR3 is TGTGCCAGCAGCTTAAGACTAGCGTCCTACGAGCAGTACTTC. This gives the protein CASSLRLASYEQYF.

The CDR3 protein is CASSLSYYEQYF. The DNA for the CDR3 is TGTGCCAGCAGCTTAAGCTACTACGAGCAGTACTTC. The chain has TRBV5-5 and TRBJ2-7; D gene ambiguous. Germline V lookup: CDR1 SGHKS, CDR2 YYEKEE (reference sequence). The CDR3 length is 12 residues. Trimming pared 2 bases from V and 3 bases from J, leaving 6 bases between. The variable domain in full, completed from reference TRBV5-5 and TRBJ2-7, reads DAGVTQSPTHLIKTRGQQVTLRCSPISGHKSVSWYQQVLGQGPQFIFQYYEKEERGRGNFPDRFSARQFPNYSSELNVNALLLGDSALYLCASSLSYYEQYFGPGTRLTVT.

Regarding this clone: Other nucleotide sequences in the sample specify the same CDR3. This rearrangement joins TRBV28 to TRBJ1-5; D is uncertain. V was clipped by 8 bases and J by 0 bases, with 8 bases between them. The CDR3 is made up of 13 amino acids. CDR1 is MDHEN, CDR2 SYDVKM, per germline. The CDR3 nucleotides read TGTGCCAGCTCGAGAGATAGCAATCAGCCCCAGCATTTT. This translates into CASSRDSNQPQHF.

V gene TRBV7-9 combines with J gene TRBJ2-3, with TRBD2 matching over 11 bases. Per germline, CDR1 SEHNR and CDR2 FQNEAQ (reference sequence). The CDR3 loop spans 16 amino acids. With 1 base clipped from V and 2 bases from J, the junction kept 2 bases outside the gene matches. The CDR3 is CASSLELAGDTDTQYF. The DNA for the CDR3 is TGTGCCAGCAGCTTAGAACTAGCGGGAGACACAGATACGCAGTATTTT.

About this clone: The sample carries other DNA sequences with the same CDR3. This chain uses TRBV7-2 with TRBJ2-1; the D is unclear. The CDR3 runs 15 residues. In germline, CDR1 is SGHTA, CDR2 FQGNSA. Trimming left V 3 bases short and J 0 bases short, with 9 bases between. The CDR3 nucleotides are TGTGCCAGCAGCTTGGCCGCGAGCTCCTACAATGAGCAGTTCTTC. Translated: CASSLAASSYNEQFF.

The chain joins TRBV7-9 to TRBJ2-1, with 12 bases matching TRBD2. With V trimmed by 5 bases and J by 4 bases, 6 bases remained unmatched. Germline values: CDR1 SEHNR, CDR2 FQNEAQ (reference sequence). The CDR3 is 16 residues long. For the CDR3, the DNA is TGTGCCAGCAGCCGACTAGCGGGAGCCGGGTACAATGAGCAGTTCTTC. Residues: CASSRLAGAGYNEQFF. The variable domain in full, with the rest retrieved from reference TRBV7-9 and TRBJ2-1, is DTGVSQNPRHKITKRGQNVTFRCDPISEHNRLYWYRQTLGQGPEFLTYFQNEAQLEKSRLLSDRFSAERPKGSFSTLEIQRTEQGDSAMYLCASSRLAGAGYNEQFFGPGTRLTVL.

The chain couples TRBV30 to TRBJ2-7; TRBD1 aligns across 7 bases. V was pared by 3 bases and J by 2 bases, with 10 bases of the junction left unmatched. The V gene's germline CDR1 is GTSNPN and CDR2 SVGIG (reference sequence). This CDR3 comprises 15 residues. CDR3 protein: CAWSRLGTEAYEQYF. The CDR3 coding sequence is TGTGCCTGGAGCAGATTAGGGACAGAGGCCTACGAGCAGTACTTC.

The rearrangement joins TRBV9 to TRBJ1-2; 7 bases are a match to TRBD1. The CDR3 is 13 residues long. CDR1 and CDR2 (germline): SGDLS, YYNGEE. V trimming: 4 bases; J trimming: 6 bases; junction bases outside the gene matches: 6. The CDR3 nucleotides are TGTGCCAGCAGCTCTCGACAGGGCCATGGCTACACCTTC. Translated, it gives CASSSRQGHGYTF.

A word on this clone: Other DNA sequences from this sample encode an identical CDR3 as well. CDR3 DNA sequence: TGTGCCAGCTCACCACCCGGGAGCCACGAGCAGTACTTC. It is translated as CASSPPGSHEQYF. The rearrangement joins TRBV18 to TRBJ2-7; D may be TRBD2 (6 bases). This CDR3 region has 13 residues. The germline CDR1 and CDR2 sequences are KGHSH and LQKENI. With 0 bases removed from V and 5 bases from J, the gap between germline ends came to 8 bases.

V usage is TRBV6-5 and J usage is TRBJ2-7; weak D call: TRBD1 (6 bases). This CDR3 is 15 amino acids long. CDR1 is MNHEY, CDR2 SVGAGI, per germline. The germline V and J ends were trimmed by 4 bases and 4 bases, with 17 bases remaining between them. CDR3 protein: CASSSDWGHDYEQYF. The CDR3 coding sequence is TGTGCCAGCAGTTCCGACTGGGGACACGATTACGAGCAGTACTTC.

In this sample, this clone turned up once. The V and J genes are TRBV18 and TRBJ1-3; D gene ambiguous. This CDR3 contains 16 residues. The V gene's germline CDR1 is KGHSH and CDR2 LQKENI. Between the trimmed V and J ends, which lost 2 bases and 1 base, there was a span of 12 bases. The CDR3, as DNA: TGTGCCAGCTCACCATCCCCCGGTTTATCTGGAAACACCATATATTTT. This gives the protein CASSPSPGLSGNTIYF. The entire variable domain, with the rest obtained from reference TRBV18 and TRBJ1-3, is as follows: NAGVMQNPRHLVRRRGQEARLRCSPMKGHSHVYWYRQLPEEGLKFMVYLQKENIIDESGMPKERFSAEFPKEGPSILRIQQVVRGDSAAYFCASSPSPGLSGNTIYFGEGSWLTVV.

Points on this clone: Other DNA sequences in this sample translate to the same CDR3. The chain is built from TRBV4-1 and TRBJ2-7; D is perhaps TRBD2 (5 bases). This CDR3 has 11 amino acids. Germline V gene data show CDR1 as MGHRA and CDR2 as YSYEKL. Trimming removed 6 bases from V and 6 bases from J, with 9 bases in between. In DNA form, the CDR3 reads TGCGCCAGCAGTCAGGCGGGCGAGCAGTACTTC. This gives the protein CASSQAGEQYF.

This sequence joins TRBV4-2 and TRBJ2-7, with TRBD2 as a possible D gene (6 bases). This CDR3 is 13 amino acids long. V lost 4 bases and J 4 bases, leaving 11 bases between the germline ends. In germline, CDR1 is LGHNA, CDR2 YNFKEQ. The CDR3 bases are TGTGCCAGCAGCCCCTACGGGGGATACGAGCAGTACTTC. Translation: CASSPYGGYEQYF.

The chain joins TRBV7-2 to TRBJ2-7; 7 bases agree with TRBD2. CDR1 is SGHTA and CDR2 is FQGNSA in the germline V gene. This CDR3 is built from 15 residues. After removal of 5 bases from V and 2 bases from J, the junction contained 9 bases not matched to a gene. The chain's CDR3 is CASSPAAGTAYEQYF. The CDR3 DNA reads TGTGCCAGCAGCCCAGCAGCGGGGACCGCCTACGAGCAGTACTTC.

V is TRBV10-3 and J is TRBJ2-7, with TRBD2 as a possible D gene (5 bases). V shed 2 bases and J shed 4 bases, with 15 bases lying between them. The germline CDR1 and CDR2 sequences are ENHRY and SYGVKD. The CDR3 is made up of 15 amino acids. CDR3 nucleotides: TGTGCCATCAGTGAGGAGGCGGGTTTCTCTTACGAGCAGTACTTC. Translating gives CAISEEAGFSYEQYF.

The gene calls are TRBV11-2 and TRBJ1-5, with D maybe TRBD1 (6 bases). The CDR3 loop spans 14 amino acids. Trimming removed 5 bases at V and 6 bases at J, with 14 bases between. Germline V gene lookup returns CDR1 SGHAT and CDR2 FQNNGV. The CDR3 reads CASSLGGAGQPQHF. The CDR3 coding sequence is TGTGCCAGCAGCCTAGGGGGGGCAGGTCAGCCCCAGCATTTT.

Worth noting for this clone: The same CDR3 can be traced to other DNA sequences in this sample. The V and J genes are TRBV9 and TRBJ2-3, with D possibly being TRBD1 (6 bases). The CDR3 loop spans 13 amino acids. Looked up from germline, CDR1 is SGDLS and CDR2 is YYNGEE. V shed 3 bases and J shed 4 bases, with 9 bases lying between them. CDR3 sequence reads: CASSASGADTQYF. CDR3 sequence (DNA): TGTGCCAGCAGCGCCTCAGGGGCAGATACGCAGTATTTT.